The rows below give T cell receptor beta chains drawn from one sample of a study of T cells expressing NK-cell markers. Using the 5' RACE reads, TCRdb records one entry per CDR3 protein without DNA. Its listing shows roughly 170,000 distinct CDR3 sequences. The specimen sequenced was blood T cells: a sorted CD56 or NKG2C T cell subset, CD4+ or CD8+ T cells, or bulk PBMC T cells (not recorded which). Receptors were obtained from a woman aged 18 to 75 in good health. Both conserved end residues are part of each CDR3.

V gene,J gene,CDR3 protein
TRBV12-3/TRBV12-4,TRBJ1-1,CAGTGVGNTEAFF
TRBV6-5,TRBJ1-1,CASSYSVPGQLELNTEAFF
TRBV5-1,TRBJ2-3,CASSSVPLAGTTDTQYF
TRBV20-1,TRBJ2-3,CSAIPEINLAGITDTQYF
TRBV20-1,TRBJ2-6,CSAIPGREINSGANVLTF
TRBV24-1,TRBJ2-7,CATLPGQGASDEQYF
TRBV5-1,TRBJ2-3,CASSLGEHTDTQYF
TRBV5-1,TRBJ2-5,CASSLGPASQETQYF
TRBV20-1,TRBJ2-3,CSARDWGGLGDTQYF
TRBV20-1,TRBJ1-5,CSATTTGNQPQHF
TRBV6-5,TRBJ2-2,CASSYNRGVEDTGELFF
TRBV14,TRBJ2-2,CASSHRGVEELFF
TRBV5-1,TRBJ2-7,CASSLGRALTYEQYF
TRBV6-1,TRBJ2-5,CASRRDRGQKETQYF
TRBV2,TRBJ1-2,CASSREDASHYGYTF
TRBV6-5,TRBJ1-2,CASSSRSGTGKGGYGYTF
TRBV9,TRBJ1-4,CASSVATGYNEKLFF
TRBV20-1,TRBJ2-2,CSARTTGPGELFF
TRBV5-1,TRBJ1-2,CASSLGDINYGYTF
TRBV2,TRBJ1-5,CASGTVGLSNQPQHF
TRBV5-1,TRBJ2-1,CASSLVGLAYNEQFF
TRBV2,TRBJ1-1,CASRNSPRPEAFF
TRBV27,TRBJ2-7,CASSFYGRPTPEQYF
TRBV3-1,TRBJ2-1,CASSRGAGGGISGTYNEQFF
TRBV4-1,TRBJ1-2,CASSQMSGRSNYGYTF
TRBV6-5,TRBJ1-6,CASSYAGDIGKTALHF
TRBV13,TRBJ2-7,CASSFRQGGTSSYEQYF
TRBV5-1,TRBJ2-1,CASSLARLADNEQFF
TRBV7-8,TRBJ1-1,CASSVRLGQGNTEAFF
TRBV20-1,TRBJ1-1,CSARVDRGAEAFF
TRBV20-1,TRBJ2-1,CSASSQSAYNEQFF
TRBV27,TRBJ1-1,CASSDTDRGGMNTEAFF
TRBV7-9,TRBJ2-7,CASSLARGRESYEQYF
TRBV19,TRBJ2-7,CASSILGRRGGGYEQYF
TRBV9,TRBJ2-7,CASSEGPGLAGYEQYF
TRBV9,TRBJ1-6,CASSVTWNSPLHF
TRBV5-6,TRBJ2-4,CASSWQGGKNIQYF
TRBV9,TRBJ2-1,CASSVTSGGFNEQFF
TRBV4-1,TRBJ2-1,CASSQAPTSGGRNEQFF
TRBV28,TRBJ2-1,CASTYGSVEEQFF
TRBV4-1,TRBJ2-7,CASSRLAGTGSYEQYF
TRBV24-1,TRBJ2-1,CATSDAQERGSSYNEQFF
TRBV6-4,TRBJ2-1,CASSALGGPPNEQFF
TRBV19,TRBJ1-1,CASSIGRGERTEAFF
TRBV27,TRBJ2-1,CASSVSGTYNEQFF
TRBV6-2/TRBV6-3,TRBJ2-4,CASSLLLHRTKNIQYF
TRBV7-9,TRBJ2-3,CASSLKLIVTDTQYF
TRBV21-1,TRBJ1-1,CASSKAQGRVATEAFF
TRBV3-1,TRBJ1-1,CASSPQTMNTEAFF
TRBV10-2,TRBJ1-5,CASNNRDNQPQHF
TRBV28,TRBJ1-5,CASSFGTYHRNQPQHF
TRBV12-3/TRBV12-4,TRBJ1-4,CASSMGGQGNEKLFF
TRBV11-1,TRBJ2-3,CASSLGQSRPTDTQYF
TRBV7-8,TRBJ2-1,CASSLAWGPNNEQFF
TRBV7-2,TRBJ2-5,CASSRGNQETQYF
TRBV30,TRBJ2-5,CAWSREGTGIETQYF
TRBV2,TRBJ1-1,CASSVRNTEAFF
TRBV5-6,TRBJ2-1,CASSLSLATNEQFF
TRBV3-1,TRBJ1-5,CASSHNSGQGGQPQHF